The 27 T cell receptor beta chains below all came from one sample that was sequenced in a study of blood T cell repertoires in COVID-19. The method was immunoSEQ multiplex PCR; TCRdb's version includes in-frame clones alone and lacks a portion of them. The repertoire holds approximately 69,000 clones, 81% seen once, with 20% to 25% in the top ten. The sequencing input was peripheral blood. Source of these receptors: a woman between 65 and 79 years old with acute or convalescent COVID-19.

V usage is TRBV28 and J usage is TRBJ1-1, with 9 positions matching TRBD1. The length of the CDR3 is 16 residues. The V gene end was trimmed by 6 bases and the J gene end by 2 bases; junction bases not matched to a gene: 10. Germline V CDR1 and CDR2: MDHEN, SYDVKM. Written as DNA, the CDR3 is TGTGCCAGCAGACATGACAGGGGGGACGGAAACACTGAAGCTTTCTTT. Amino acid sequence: CASRHDRGDGNTEAFF. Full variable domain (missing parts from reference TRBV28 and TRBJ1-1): DVKVTQSSRYLVKRTGEKVFLECVQDMDHENMFWYRQDPGLGLRLIYFSYDVKMKEKGDIPEGYSVSREKKERFSLILESASTNQTSMYLCASRHDRGDGNTEAFFGQGTRLTVV.

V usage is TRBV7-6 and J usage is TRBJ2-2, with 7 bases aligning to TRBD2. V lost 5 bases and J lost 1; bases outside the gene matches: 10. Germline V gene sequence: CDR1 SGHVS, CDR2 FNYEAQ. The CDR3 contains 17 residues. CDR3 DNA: TGTGCCAGCAGCGCGAGCGGCTCTAGCGGGAACACCGGGGAGCTGTTTTTT. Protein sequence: CASSASGSSGNTGELFF. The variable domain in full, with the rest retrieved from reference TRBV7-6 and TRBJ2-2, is GAGVSQSPRYKVTKRGQDVALRCDPISGHVSLYWYRQALGQGPEFLTYFNYEAQQDKSGLPNDRFSAERPEGSISTLTIQRTEQRDSAMYRCASSASGSSGNTGELFFGEGSRLTVL.

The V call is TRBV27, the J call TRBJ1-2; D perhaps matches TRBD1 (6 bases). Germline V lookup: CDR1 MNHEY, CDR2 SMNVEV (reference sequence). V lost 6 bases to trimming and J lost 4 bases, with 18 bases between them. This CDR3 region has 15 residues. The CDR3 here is CASRGSRGRGYGYTF. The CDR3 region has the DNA TGTGCCAGCAGGGGTAGCAGGGGCAGAGGCTATGGCTACACCTTC.

The DNA for the CDR3 is TGTGCCAGCAGTTTCGACAGGGTTCCCGGGGAGCTGTTTTTT. It specifies CASSFDRVPGELFF. The rearrangement links TRBV6-5 to TRBJ2-2, with 7 bases that match TRBD1. Unmatched junction bases numbered 5, after V lost 4 bases and J lost 6 bases. Germline V gene lookup returns CDR1 MNHEY and CDR2 SVGAGI. The CDR3 runs 14 residues.

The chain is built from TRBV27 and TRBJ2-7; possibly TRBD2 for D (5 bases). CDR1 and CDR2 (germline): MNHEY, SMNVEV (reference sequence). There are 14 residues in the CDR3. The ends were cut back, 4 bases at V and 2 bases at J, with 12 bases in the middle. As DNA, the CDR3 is TGTGCCAGCAGTTCTTCAGGACTTACCTACGAGCAGTACTTC. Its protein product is CASSSSGLTYEQYF.

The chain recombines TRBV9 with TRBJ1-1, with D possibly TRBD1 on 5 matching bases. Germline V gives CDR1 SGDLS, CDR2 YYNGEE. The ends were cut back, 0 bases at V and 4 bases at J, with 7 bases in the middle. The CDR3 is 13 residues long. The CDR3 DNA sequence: TGTGCCAGCAGCGTAGCAGGGTTCACTGAAGCTTTCTTT. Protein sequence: CASSVAGFTEAFF. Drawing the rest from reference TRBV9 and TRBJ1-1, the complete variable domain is DSGVTQTPKHLITATGQRVTLRCSPRSGDLSVYWYQQSLDQGLQFLIQYYNGEERAKGNILERFSAQQFPDLHSELNLSSLELGDSALYFCASSVAGFTEAFFGQGTRLTVV.

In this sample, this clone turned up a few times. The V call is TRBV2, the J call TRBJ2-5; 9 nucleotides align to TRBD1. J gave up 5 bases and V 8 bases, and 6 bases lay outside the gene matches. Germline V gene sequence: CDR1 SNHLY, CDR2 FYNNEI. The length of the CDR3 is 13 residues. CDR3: CASAGQGYETQYF. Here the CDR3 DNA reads TGTGCCAGCGCCGGACAGGGGTACGAGACCCAGTACTTC.

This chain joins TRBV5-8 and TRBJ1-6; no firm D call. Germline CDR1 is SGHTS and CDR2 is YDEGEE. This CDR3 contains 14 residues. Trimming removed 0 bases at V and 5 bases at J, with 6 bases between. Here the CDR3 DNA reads TGTGCCAGCAGCTTGGGGCAGAATAATTCACCCCTCCACTTT. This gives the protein CASSLGQNNSPLHF.

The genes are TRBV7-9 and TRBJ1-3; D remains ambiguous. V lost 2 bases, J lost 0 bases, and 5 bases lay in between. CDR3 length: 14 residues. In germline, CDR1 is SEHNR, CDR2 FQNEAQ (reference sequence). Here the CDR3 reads CASSLRSSGNTIYF. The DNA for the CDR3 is TGTGCCAGCAGCTTACGGAGCTCTGGAAACACCATATATTTT.

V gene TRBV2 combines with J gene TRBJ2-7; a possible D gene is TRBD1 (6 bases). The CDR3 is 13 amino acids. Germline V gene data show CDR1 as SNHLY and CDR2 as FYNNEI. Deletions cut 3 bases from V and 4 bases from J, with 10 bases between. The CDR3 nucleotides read TGTGCCAGCAGTGAGCAGGACAGATACGAGCAGTACTTC. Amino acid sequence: CASSEQDRYEQYF.

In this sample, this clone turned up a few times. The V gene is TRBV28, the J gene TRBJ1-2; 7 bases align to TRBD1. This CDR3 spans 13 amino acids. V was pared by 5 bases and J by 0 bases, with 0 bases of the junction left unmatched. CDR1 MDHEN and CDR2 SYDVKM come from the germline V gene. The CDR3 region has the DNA TGTGCCAGCAGTGACAGGGCTAACTATGGCTACACCTTC. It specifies CASSDRANYGYTF.

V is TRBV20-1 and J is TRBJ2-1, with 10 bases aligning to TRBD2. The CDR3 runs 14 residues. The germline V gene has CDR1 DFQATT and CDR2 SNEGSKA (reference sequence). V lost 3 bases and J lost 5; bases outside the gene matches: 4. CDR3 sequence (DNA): TGCAGTGCTAGTTCCGGGACTAGCGACAATGAGCAGTTCTTC. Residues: CSASSGTSDNEQFF.

For the CDR3, the DNA is TGTGCCATCAGTGCCCCACAGGGGGCCTATGGCTACACCTTC. Amino acid sequence: CAISAPQGAYGYTF. The chain employs TRBV10-3 and TRBJ1-2, with 9 bases lining up with TRBD1. The CDR3 runs 14 residues. Germline loops: CDR1 ENHRY, CDR2 SYGVKD. J lost 4 bases, V lost 4 bases, and 4 bases had no gene match.

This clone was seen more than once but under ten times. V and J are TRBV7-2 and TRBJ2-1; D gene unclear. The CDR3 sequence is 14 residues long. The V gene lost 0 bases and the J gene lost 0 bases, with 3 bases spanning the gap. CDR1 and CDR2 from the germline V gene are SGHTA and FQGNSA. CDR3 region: CASSLAYSYNEQFF. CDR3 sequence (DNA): TGTGCCAGCAGCTTAGCTTACTCCTACAATGAGCAGTTCTTC.

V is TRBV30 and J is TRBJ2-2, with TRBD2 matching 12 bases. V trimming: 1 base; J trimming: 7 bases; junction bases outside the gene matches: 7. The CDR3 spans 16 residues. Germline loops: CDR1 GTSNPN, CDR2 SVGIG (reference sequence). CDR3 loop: CAWSAPSGRAIGELFF. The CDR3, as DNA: TGTGCCTGGAGTGCCCCTAGCGGGAGGGCCATCGGGGAGCTGTTTTTT.

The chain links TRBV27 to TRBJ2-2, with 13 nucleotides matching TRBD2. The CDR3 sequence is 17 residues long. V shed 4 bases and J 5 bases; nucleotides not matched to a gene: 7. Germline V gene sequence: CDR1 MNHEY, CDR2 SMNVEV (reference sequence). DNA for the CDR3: TGTGCCAGCAGTTCGTCAGGACTAGCGGGAGTTACCGGGGAGCTGTTTTTT. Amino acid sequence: CASSSSGLAGVTGELFF.

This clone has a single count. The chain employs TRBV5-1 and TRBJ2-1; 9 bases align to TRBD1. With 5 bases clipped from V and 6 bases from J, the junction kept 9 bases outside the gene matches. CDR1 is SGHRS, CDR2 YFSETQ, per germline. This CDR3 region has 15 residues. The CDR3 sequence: CASRGAGTGSNEQFF. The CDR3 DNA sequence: TGCGCCAGCAGGGGCGCCGGGACAGGGTCCAATGAGCAGTTCTTC.

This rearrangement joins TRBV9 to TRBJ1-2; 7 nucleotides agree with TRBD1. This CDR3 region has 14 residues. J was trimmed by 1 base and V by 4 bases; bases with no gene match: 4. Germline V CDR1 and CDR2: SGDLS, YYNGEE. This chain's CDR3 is CASSPTGINYGYTF. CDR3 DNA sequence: TGTGCCAGCAGCCCGACAGGGATTAACTATGGCTACACCTTC.

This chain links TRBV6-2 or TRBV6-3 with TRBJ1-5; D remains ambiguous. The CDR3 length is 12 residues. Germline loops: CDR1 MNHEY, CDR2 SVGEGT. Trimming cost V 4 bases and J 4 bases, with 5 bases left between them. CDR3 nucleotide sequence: TGTGCCAGCAGTTCTCCTAATCAGCCCCAGCATTTT. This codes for CASSSPNQPQHF.

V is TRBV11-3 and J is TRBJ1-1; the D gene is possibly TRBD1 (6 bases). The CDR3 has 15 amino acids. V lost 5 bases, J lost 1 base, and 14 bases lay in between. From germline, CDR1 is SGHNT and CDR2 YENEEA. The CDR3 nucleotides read TGTGCCAGCAGCCCTCGACCGGGACAGAACACTGAAGCTTTCTTT. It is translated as CASSPRPGQNTEAFF.

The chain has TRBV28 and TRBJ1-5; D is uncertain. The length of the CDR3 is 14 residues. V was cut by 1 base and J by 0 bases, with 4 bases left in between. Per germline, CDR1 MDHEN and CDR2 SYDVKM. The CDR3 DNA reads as TGTGCCAGCAGTTTATCCGGTAGCAATCAGCCCCAGCATTTT. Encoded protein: CASSLSGSNQPQHF.

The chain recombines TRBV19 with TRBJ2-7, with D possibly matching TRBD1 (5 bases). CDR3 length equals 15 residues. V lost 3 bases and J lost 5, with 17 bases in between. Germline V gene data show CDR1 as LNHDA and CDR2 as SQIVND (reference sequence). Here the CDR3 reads CASSISQGSIHEQYF. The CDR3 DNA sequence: TGTGCCAGTAGTATTTCTCAGGGTAGTATCCACGAGCAGTACTTC.

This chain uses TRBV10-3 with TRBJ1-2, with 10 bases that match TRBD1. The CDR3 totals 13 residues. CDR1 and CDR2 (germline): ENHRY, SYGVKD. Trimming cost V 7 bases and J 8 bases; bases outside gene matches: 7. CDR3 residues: CAITGTGERGYTF. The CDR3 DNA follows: TGTGCCATCACCGGGACAGGGGAAAGAGGCTACACCTTC.

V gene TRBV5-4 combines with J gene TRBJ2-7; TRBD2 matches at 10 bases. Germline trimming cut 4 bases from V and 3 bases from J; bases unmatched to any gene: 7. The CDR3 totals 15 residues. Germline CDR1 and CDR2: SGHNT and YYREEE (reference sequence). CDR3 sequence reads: CASSTRLAGHYEQYF. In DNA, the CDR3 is TGTGCCAGCAGCACCCGACTAGCGGGCCACTACGAGCAGTACTTC.

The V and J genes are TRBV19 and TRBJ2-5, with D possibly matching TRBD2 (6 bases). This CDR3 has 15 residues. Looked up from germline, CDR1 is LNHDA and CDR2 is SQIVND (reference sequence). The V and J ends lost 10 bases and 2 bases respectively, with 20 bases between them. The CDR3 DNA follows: TGTGCCACCGGACATACGGGGGAGAAACAAGAGACCCAGTACTTC. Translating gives CATGHTGEKQETQYF.

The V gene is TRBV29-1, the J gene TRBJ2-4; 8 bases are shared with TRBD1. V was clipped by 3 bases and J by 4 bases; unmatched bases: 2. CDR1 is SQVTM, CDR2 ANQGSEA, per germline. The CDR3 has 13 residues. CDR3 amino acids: CSVDGQGKNIQYF. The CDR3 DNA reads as TGCAGCGTTGATGGACAGGGTAAAAACATTCAGTACTTC.

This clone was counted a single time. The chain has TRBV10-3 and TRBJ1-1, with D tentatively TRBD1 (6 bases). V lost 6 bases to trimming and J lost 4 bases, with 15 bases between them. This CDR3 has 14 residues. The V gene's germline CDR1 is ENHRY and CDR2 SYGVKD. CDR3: CAIRRLDRGTEAFF. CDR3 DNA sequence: TGTGCCATCAGGCGACTGGACAGAGGCACTGAAGCTTTCTTT.